One and the same sample provided the 25 T cell receptor beta chains below, sequenced in a study of blood T cell repertoires in COVID-19. Method: immunoSEQ multiplex PCR; TCRdb's copy keeps in-frame clones and lacks some. The data hold under 200,000 clones, with about 88% observed a single time. Input material: peripheral blood. The receptor set was obtained from a young man with active or convalescent COVID-19.

This clone appeared many times. The V and J genes are TRBV4-3 and TRBJ2-3; D may be TRBD2 (5 bases). The CDR3 consists of 16 residues. Germline lookup yields CDR1 LGHNA and CDR2 YSLEER. Trimming shortened V by 0 bases and J by 5 bases, and 15 bases separated the two germline ends. The chain's CDR3 is CASSQEWPEGGDTQYF. The CDR3 nucleotides read TGCGCCAGCAGCCAAGAGTGGCCAGAAGGAGGAGATACGCAGTATTTT.

The chain combines TRBV5-1 with TRBJ2-1; 8 bases match TRBD1. The germline CDR1 and CDR2 sequences are SGHRS and YFSETQ. This CDR3 has 14 amino acids. With V trimmed by 2 bases and J by 9 bases, 7 bases remained unmatched. CDR3 bases: TGCGCCAGCAGCTTTCACCAGGGGGCGGGTGAGCAGTTCTTC. Translated, it gives CASSFHQGAGEQFF.

The gene calls are TRBV4-2 and TRBJ1-2; TRBD1 might be the D (5 bases). Deletions cut 4 bases from V and 5 bases from J, with 14 bases between. Germline lookup yields CDR1 LGHNA and CDR2 YNFKEQ. The CDR3 consists of 14 residues. The CDR3 spells CASSPGRGAYGYTF. The CDR3 nucleotides read TGTGCCAGCAGCCCGGGGCGGGGTGCGTATGGCTACACCTTC.

This chain joins TRBV7-2 and TRBJ2-7; TRBD2 might be the D (7 bases). Germline assignment: CDR1 SGHTA and CDR2 FQGNSA. The V and J ends lost 3 bases and 4 bases respectively, with 16 bases between them. The CDR3 is 15 amino acids. CDR3 DNA sequence: TGTGCCAGCAGCTTTGGGGGGCTAGCGGCTTACGAGCAGTACTTC. This sequence encodes CASSFGGLAAYEQYF.

The rearrangement uses TRBV7-9 and TRBJ2-7; 11 bases map to TRBD2. The CDR3 extends over 15 amino acids. Losses at the gene ends were 5 bases for V and 5 bases for J; bases not matched to a gene: 8. Germline CDR1 and CDR2: SEHNR and FQNEAQ (reference sequence). CDR3 nucleotides: TGTGCCAGCAGCCATAGACTAGCGGGATTCCACGAGCAGTACTTC. This sequence encodes CASSHRLAGFHEQYF.

The chain recombines TRBV5-1 with TRBJ2-2, with 10 bases fitting TRBD2. Germline assignment: CDR1 SGHRS and CDR2 YFSETQ. The CDR3 has 16 residues. Trimming removed 2 bases from V and 3 bases from J; junction bases left unmatched: 4. As DNA, the CDR3 is TGCGCCAGCAGCTTCCTAGCGGGGGTTGACACCGGGGAGCTGTTTTTT. This translates into CASSFLAGVDTGELFF.

As for this clone: One end of the junction is discordant with germline, which a read error may explain. This chain links TRBV2 with TRBJ2-1, with D unclear. The CDR3 runs 13 residues. Germline lookup yields CDR1 SNHLY and CDR2 FYNNEI. The CDR3 region is CASSQARDTKQFF. CDR3 DNA: TGTGCCAGCAGTCAAGCCCGAGACACCAAGCAGTTCTTC.

CDR3 sequence (DNA): TGTGCCAGCAGCCTTCAAGCGGGAGGGCCCACCGGGGAGCTGTTTTTT. It translates to CASSLQAGGPTGELFF. The chain employs TRBV14 and TRBJ2-2; TRBD2 agrees at 10 bases. Germline CDR1 SGHDN, CDR2 FVKESK. CDR3 length: 16 residues. V lost 4 bases and J lost 4; bases outside the gene matches: 6.

The J gene is TRBJ1-1, the V gene TRBV19; tentatively, D is TRBD1 (6 bases). The germline V gene has CDR1 LNHDA and CDR2 SQIVND (reference sequence). Trimming took 1 base from V and 3 from J, leaving 15 bases between them. The CDR3 is made up of 16 amino acids. The CDR3 nucleotides are TGTGCCAGTAGTATAGCCTTAACAGGGTTGGACACTGAAGCTTTCTTT. This sequence encodes CASSIALTGLDTEAFF.

V is TRBV25-1 and J is TRBJ2-7; 12 bases are a match to TRBD2. The CDR3 sequence is 16 residues long. Germline V gene sequence: CDR1 MGHDK, CDR2 SYGVNS. With 3 bases clipped from V and 4 bases from J, the junction kept 7 bases outside the gene matches. CDR3 residues: CASSEGDLAGGYEQYF. The DNA for the CDR3 is TGTGCCAGCAGTGAGGGGGACCTAGCGGGAGGGTACGAGCAGTACTTC.

The chain combines TRBV15 with TRBJ2-3; 10 bases fit TRBD1. Germline V gene lookup returns CDR1 LNHNV and CDR2 YYDKDF (reference sequence). V shed 3 bases and J 0 bases; nucleotides not matched to a gene: 9. The CDR3 loop spans 18 amino acids. The CDR3 here is CATSRGTGASASTDTQYF. The CDR3 DNA reads as TGTGCCACCAGCAGGGGGACAGGGGCTTCGGCGAGCACAGATACGCAGTATTTT. The full variable domain, completed using reference TRBV15 and TRBJ2-3, is DAMVIQNPRYQVTQFGKPVTLSCSQTLNHNVMYWYQQKSSQAPKLLFHYYDKDFNNEADTPDNFQSRRPNTSFCFLDIRSPGLGDTAMYLCATSRGTGASASTDTQYFGPGTRLTVL.

The V and J genes are TRBV3-1 (or the pseudogene TRBV3-2) and TRBJ2-5; 8 bases align to TRBD2. Germline V gene data show CDR1 as LGHDT and CDR2 as YNNKEL (reference sequence). The CDR3 covers 17 residues. V was pared by 5 bases and J by 9 bases, with 20 bases of the junction left unmatched. CDR3 sequence reads: CASSNPGGGLALGAQYF. The DNA for the CDR3 is TGTGCCAGCAGCAACCCGGGGGGTGGACTAGCCTTGGGGGCCCAGTACTTC.

This CDR3 reads CASSWGQGSSYEQYF. CDR3 coding DNA: TGTGCCAGCAGCTGGGGACAGGGCTCCTCCTACGAGCAGTACTTC. The rearrangement links TRBV5-6 to TRBJ2-7; 9 nucleotides match TRBD1. V dropped 3 bases and J dropped 0; count of bases not matched to a gene: 4. Germline V lookup: CDR1 SGHDT, CDR2 YYEEEE. There are 15 residues in the CDR3.

The chain joins TRBV15 to TRBJ1-1; D remains unclear. V was cut by 0 bases and J by 7 bases, with 15 bases left in between. This CDR3 has 15 amino acids. Germline loops: CDR1 LNHNV, CDR2 YYDKDF (reference sequence). The CDR3 loop is CATSRDRRGINEAFF. DNA of the CDR3: TGTGCCACCAGCAGAGATCGACGGGGAATAAATGAAGCTTTCTTT.

V usage is TRBV6-6 and J usage is TRBJ2-1; D is uncertain. Looked up from germline, CDR1 is MNHNY and CDR2 is SVGAGI (reference sequence). Trimming took 2 bases from V and 10 from J, leaving 6 bases between them. The CDR3 contains 11 residues. CDR3 sequence reads: CASSYGREQFF. As DNA, the CDR3 is TGTGCCAGCAGTTACGGCAGGGAGCAGTTCTTC.

This clone was observed once. The rearrangement uses TRBV6-5 and TRBJ1-1, with D unresolved. This CDR3 has 13 residues. In germline, CDR1 is MNHEY, CDR2 SVGAGI. V lost 6 bases and J 0 bases, leaving 8 bases between the germline ends. In DNA, the CDR3 is TGTGCCAGCAGGGCGGCGGTGAACACTGAAGCTTTCTTT. Translating gives CASRAAVNTEAFF.

The V call is TRBV6-6, the J call TRBJ1-4, with D maybe TRBD1 (6 bases). The V end was cut by 5 bases, the J end by 4 bases, with 14 bases between. The CDR3 consists of 15 residues. Germline CDR1 and CDR2: MNHNY and SVGAGI (reference sequence). The CDR3 bases are TGTGCCAGCAGTCTTCAGGGGCTGGGTAATGAAAAACTGTTTTTT. As protein: CASSLQGLGNEKLFF.

The chain joins TRBV7-2 to TRBJ1-1, with D perhaps TRBD1 (6 bases). Per the germline V gene, CDR1 is SGHTA and CDR2 is FQGNSA. With 2 bases removed from V and 3 bases from J, the gap between germline ends came to 10 bases. The CDR3 contains 14 residues. CDR3 sequence reads: CASSLQGIDTEAFF. The CDR3 DNA reads TGTGCCAGCAGCTTACAGGGGATCGACACTGAAGCTTTCTTT.

This clone showed up just once. The chain is built from TRBV29-1 and TRBJ1-2; a weak D match, TRBD1 (6 bases). CDR1 is SQVTM, CDR2 ANQGSEA, per germline. The CDR3 consists of 14 residues. V was cut by 0 bases and J by 4 bases, with 12 bases left in between. CDR3 residues: CSVEDDRNGYGYTF. The CDR3 region has the DNA TGCAGCGTTGAAGATGACAGGAATGGCTATGGCTACACCTTC.

The CDR3 protein is CASSESSWGQGTEAFF. DNA for the CDR3: TGTGCCAGCAGTGAATCGAGCTGGGGCCAGGGCACTGAAGCTTTCTTT. The V gene is TRBV2, the J gene TRBJ1-1, with D possibly TRBD1 on 5 matching bases. Germline loops: CDR1 SNHLY, CDR2 FYNNEI. The V end was cut by 2 bases, the J end by 4 bases, with 17 bases between. The CDR3 runs to 16 residues.

The chain couples TRBV5-1 to TRBJ2-2, with a possible D match to TRBD2 (5 bases). Germline V gene data show CDR1 as SGHRS and CDR2 as YFSETQ. The CDR3 is 14 amino acids. The ends were cut back, 7 bases at V and 1 base at J, with 11 bases in the middle. CDR3 bases: TGCGCCAGCCATAGAGGGATGAACACCGGGGAGCTGTTTTTT. This sequence encodes CASHRGMNTGELFF.

The chain carries TRBV7-9 and TRBJ2-7, with 15 bases matching TRBD2. This CDR3 has 16 residues. V shed 2 bases and J 5 bases; nucleotides not matched to a gene: 4. Germline CDR1 is SEHNR and CDR2 is FQNEAQ (reference sequence). CDR3 loop: CASSLTGLAGGNEQYF. For the CDR3, the DNA is TGTGCCAGCAGCTTAACCGGACTAGCGGGAGGGAACGAGCAGTACTTC.

This clone is a singleton in its sample. Here the CDR3 reads CASNLRGSVDEQFF. In DNA, the CDR3 is TGTGCCAGCAACTTACGAGGGAGTGTCGATGAGCAGTTCTTC. The chain couples TRBV28 to TRBJ2-1; TRBD2 is a possible D gene (5 bases). Per the germline V gene, CDR1 is MDHEN and CDR2 is SYDVKM. V was clipped by 7 bases and J by 8 bases, with 18 bases between them. The CDR3 spans 14 residues.

V usage is TRBV18 and J usage is TRBJ1-2, with TRBD1 identical over 8 bases. Germline CDR1 KGHSH, CDR2 LQKENI. V lost 4 bases, J lost 4 bases, and 5 bases stayed unmatched. The CDR3 is made up of 14 amino acids. CDR3 nucleotides: TGTGCCAGCTCACGGACAGGGAGTAGCTATGGCTACACCTTC. This encodes CASSRTGSSYGYTF.

The chain is built from TRBV7-6 and TRBJ1-1; no reliable D call. CDR1 is SGHVS, CDR2 FNYEAQ, per germline. V was clipped by 0 bases and J by 4 bases, with 15 bases between them. The CDR3 covers 16 residues. CDR3 in amino acids: CASSLAPEGGGTEAFF. The CDR3 DNA is TGTGCCAGCAGCTTAGCGCCCGAGGGTGGCGGCACTGAAGCTTTCTTT.